These 20 T cell receptor beta chains came from one sample sequenced in a study of PD-1 blockade in classical Hodgkin lymphoma. Only in-frame clones appear in the TCRdb table, and some are missing; sequencing was by immunoSEQ multiplex PCR. There are tens of thousands of clones in the sample; about nine tenths occur only once, and under 3.5% lies in the top ten. Specified time point: cycle 4 day 1 (C4D1), after less than seven weeks of nivolumab. Every single patient, without exception, relapsed after autologous stem cell transplantation, and brentuximab vedotin exposure varied. This material consisted of peripheral blood mononuclear cells (PBMCs), taken before the fourth cycle of nivolumab. The source of these receptors is a human donor with classical Hodgkin lymphoma.

The chain has TRBV30 and TRBJ2-1, with 10 nucleotides matching TRBD2. The length of the CDR3 is 14 residues. Germline V CDR1 and CDR2: GTSNPN, SVGIG (reference sequence). The ends lost 2 bases at V and 9 bases at J; junction bases unmatched: 7. CDR3 protein: CAWSQLAGALEQFF. The CDR3 region has the DNA TGTGCCTGGAGTCAGCTAGCGGGGGCTCTTGAGCAGTTCTTC.

For the CDR3, the DNA is TGTGCCAGTACCTACAGGACCTCTGGGGCCAACGTCCTGACTTTC. Translation: CASTYRTSGANVLTF. V is TRBV19 and J is TRBJ2-6; TRBD1 might be the D (5 bases). In germline, CDR1 is LNHDA, CDR2 SQIVND (reference sequence). This CDR3 region has 15 residues. Trimming pared 7 bases from V and 0 bases from J, leaving 10 bases between. Variable domain in full (rest from reference TRBV19 and TRBJ2-6): DGGITQSPKYLFRKEGQNVTLSCEQNLNHDAMYWYRQDPGQGLRLIYYSQIVNDFQKGDIAEGYSVSREKKESFPLTVTSAQKNPTAFYLCASTYRTSGANVLTFGAGSRLTVL.

The table lists this clone with a count of one. This chain joins TRBV28 and TRBJ1-4; D is unclear. V was pared by 3 bases and J by 3 bases, with 17 bases between. Germline loops: CDR1 MDHEN, CDR2 SYDVKM. This CDR3 has 17 residues. CDR3 bases: TGTGCCAGCAGTTTTGAAGAGAAAAGGTATCCTAATGAAAAACTGTTTTTT. Translating it yields CASSFEEKRYPNEKLFF. Full variable domain (outside the CDR3, taken from reference TRBV28 and TRBJ1-4): DVKVTQSSRYLVKRTGEKVFLECVQDMDHENMFWYRQDPGLGLRLIYFSYDVKMKEKGDIPEGYSVSREKKERFSLILESASTNQTSMYLCASSFEEKRYPNEKLFFGSGTQLSVL.

The chain couples TRBV14 to TRBJ2-1; 8 bases match TRBD2. V trimming: 0 bases; J trimming: 0 bases; junction bases outside the gene matches: 13. Germline CDR1 SGHDN, CDR2 FVKESK. This CDR3 is 20 amino acids long. CDR3 sequence (DNA): TGTGCCAGCAGCCAAGAGAGAGGGGGTAGCGGGGTGAGCTCCTACAATGAGCAGTTCTTC. Translation gives CASSQERGGSGVSSYNEQFF. Full variable domain (remainder filled in from reference TRBV14 and TRBJ2-1): EAGVTQFPSHSVIEKGQTVTLRCDPISGHDNLYWYRRVMGKEIKFLLHFVKESKQDESGMPNNRFLAERTGGTYSTLKVQPAELEDSGVYFCASSQERGGSGVSSYNEQFFGPGTRLTVL.

This clone was found a few times. The rearrangement uses TRBV5-6 and TRBJ2-7; tentatively, D is TRBD2 (6 bases). Germline assignment: CDR1 SGHDT and CDR2 YYEEEE. The CDR3 has 14 residues. V gave up 3 bases and J gave up 1 base, with 11 bases separating them. The CDR3 bases are TGTGCCAGCAGCTGGGGGGACGCATCCTACGAGCAGTACTTC. It translates to CASSWGDASYEQYF.

This chain joins TRBV11-2 and TRBJ1-2; a weak D match, TRBD1 (6 bases). The V and J ends lost 6 bases and 6 bases respectively, with 20 bases between them. The CDR3 runs 15 residues. CDR1 and CDR2 from the germline V gene are SGHAT and FQNNGV. CDR3 sequence (DNA): TGTGCCAGCAGTCCTCTCACAGGGAAGGATAATGGCTACACCTTC. This translates into CASSPLTGKDNGYTF.

This chain links TRBV7-2 with TRBJ2-7, with 9 bases that match TRBD2. This CDR3 is 16 amino acids long. CDR1 SGHTA and CDR2 FQGNSA come from the germline V gene. V was pared by 6 bases and J by 2 bases, with 11 bases of the junction left unmatched. CDR3 amino acids: CASSRDLAGFAYEQYF. In DNA, the CDR3 is TGTGCCAGCAGTCGAGACCTAGCGGGATTCGCCTACGAGCAGTACTTC.

The rearrangement links TRBV19 to TRBJ2-7; possibly TRBD1 for D (6 bases). The CDR3 spans 13 residues. Trimming cost V 5 bases and J 5 bases, with 13 bases left between them. Germline CDR1 LNHDA, CDR2 SQIVND (reference sequence). CDR3 nucleotide sequence: TGTGCCAGTAGTTCTACAGGGTACCACGAGCAGTACTTC. Encoded protein: CASSSTGYHEQYF.

V usage is TRBV28 and J usage is TRBJ2-1; 8 nucleotides line up with TRBD2. Germline V gives CDR1 MDHEN, CDR2 SYDVKM. CDR3 size: 17 residues. Losses at the gene ends were 8 bases for V and 7 bases for J; bases not matched to a gene: 19. The CDR3 DNA reads as TGTGCCAGCCTCGAGGGGATTAGCGGGGTCGCGTCAAATGAGCAGTTCTTC. Residues: CASLEGISGVASNEQFF.

This chain joins TRBV5-6 and TRBJ1-2, with TRBD1 as a possible D gene (6 bases). The ends were cut back, 3 bases at V and 4 bases at J, with 22 bases in the middle. The CDR3 is 17 residues long. Germline-derived CDR1 and CDR2 are SGHDT and YYEEEE. The CDR3 DNA reads TGTGCCAGCAGCTCCGCCGCTACAGGGAATCAGCGCTATGGCTACACCTTC. Its protein product is CASSSAATGNQRYGYTF.

The gene calls are TRBV6-1 and TRBJ1-1; D remains ambiguous. Germline V gives CDR1 MNHNS, CDR2 SASEGT. The V end lost 0 bases, the J end lost 2 bases, and 7 bases lay between the germline ends. This CDR3 contains 14 residues. CDR3 in DNA: TGTGCCAGCAGTGAAGCGCCAGGTAACACTGAAGCTTTCTTT. Translation: CASSEAPGNTEAFF.

The CDR3 nucleotides are TGTGCCAGCGGGAGAACGTTCTTATACGAGCAGTACTTC. It is translated as CASGRTFLYEQYF. This chain links TRBV6-1 with TRBJ2-7, with a possible D match to TRBD2 (5 bases). Germline lookup yields CDR1 MNHNS and CDR2 SASEGT. The length of the CDR3 is 13 residues. Trimming cost V 8 bases and J 4 bases, with 15 bases left between them.

The gene calls are TRBV6-1 and TRBJ1-6; maybe TRBD1 (5 bases). The V gene's germline CDR1 is MNHNS and CDR2 SASEGT. Trimming removed 9 bases at V and 0 bases at J, with 12 bases between. CDR3 length equals 15 residues. As DNA, the CDR3 is TGTGCCAGTAGGACATTTAGCTCCTATAATTCACCCCTCCACTTT. This translates into CASRTFSSYNSPLHF.

The count of this clone is one. The chain combines TRBV30 with TRBJ1-6; 8 nucleotides line up with TRBD1. Germline values: CDR1 GTSNPN, CDR2 SVGIG (reference sequence). Germline trimming cut 1 base from V and 0 bases from J; bases unmatched to any gene: 5. This CDR3 contains 17 residues. The DNA for the CDR3 is TGTGCCTGGAGTGGGGACAGGACGAGCTCCTATAATTCACCCCTCCACTTT. This translates into CAWSGDRTSSYNSPLHF.

The J gene is TRBJ1-1, the V gene TRBV2; tentative D call: TRBD1 (6 bases). The germline gives CDR1 SNHLY, CDR2 FYNNEI. Trimming stripped 11 bases from V and 10 bases from J, with 20 bases between. This CDR3 comprises 12 residues. The CDR3 coding sequence is TGTGCCTCGGTGGGGGGGCTAGTGAGAGCTTTCTTT. Translating gives CASVGGLVRAFF.

The V gene is TRBV28, the J gene TRBJ1-5, with 9 nucleotides matching TRBD1. After removal of 4 bases from V and 4 bases from J, the junction contained 8 bases not matched to a gene. The CDR3 covers 16 residues. CDR1 is MDHEN, CDR2 SYDVKM, per germline. CDR3 sequence (DNA): TGTGCCAGCAGTTCAAGGGACAGGGTTAGGAATCAGCCCCAGCATTTT. This encodes CASSSRDRVRNQPQHF.

The chain links TRBV7-9 to TRBJ1-1, with D perhaps matching TRBD1 (6 bases). The V gene lost 5 bases and the J gene lost 2 bases, with 15 bases spanning the gap. The CDR3 spans 15 residues. Germline loops: CDR1 SEHNR, CDR2 FQNEAQ (reference sequence). The CDR3 DNA reads as TGTGCCAGCAGCCCCCCGAGGACAGCAAACACTGAAGCTTTCTTT. It specifies CASSPPRTANTEAFF. Full variable domain (outside the CDR3, taken from reference TRBV7-9 and TRBJ1-1): DTGVSQNPRHKITKRGQNVTFRCDPISEHNRLYWYRQTLGQGPEFLTYFQNEAQLEKSRLLSDRFSAERPKGSFSTLEIQRTEQGDSAMYLCASSPPRTANTEAFFGQGTRLTVV.

The gene calls are TRBV18 and TRBJ1-5; maybe TRBD1 (6 bases). This CDR3 spans 15 amino acids. With 6 bases removed from V and 5 bases from J, the gap between germline ends came to 17 bases. The germline V gene encodes CDR1 KGHSH and CDR2 LQKENI. CDR3 in DNA: TGTGCCAGCTCGCTAAGAGGAGGGGGGGATCAGCCCCAGCATTTT. Its protein is CASSLRGGGDQPQHF.

The V gene is TRBV5-4, the J gene TRBJ2-5, with D perhaps TRBD1 (5 bases). V shed 0 bases and J shed 7 bases, with 13 bases lying between them. The CDR3 is made up of 14 amino acids. Germline loops: CDR1 SGHNT, CDR2 YYREEE (reference sequence). The CDR3: CASSLAGNIGTQYF. In DNA form, the CDR3 reads TGTGCCAGCAGCTTGGCAGGGAATATAGGGACCCAGTACTTC.

The chain uses TRBV5-1 and TRBJ2-3; D possibly corresponds to TRBD2 (6 bases). Germline CDR1 is SGHRS and CDR2 is YFSETQ. V was pared by 4 bases and J by 0 bases, with 15 bases between. This CDR3 comprises 16 residues. CDR3 amino acids: CASSTSPRGSTDTQYF. The DNA of the CDR3 is TGCGCCAGCAGCACGAGTCCCCGGGGGAGCACAGATACGCAGTATTTT.